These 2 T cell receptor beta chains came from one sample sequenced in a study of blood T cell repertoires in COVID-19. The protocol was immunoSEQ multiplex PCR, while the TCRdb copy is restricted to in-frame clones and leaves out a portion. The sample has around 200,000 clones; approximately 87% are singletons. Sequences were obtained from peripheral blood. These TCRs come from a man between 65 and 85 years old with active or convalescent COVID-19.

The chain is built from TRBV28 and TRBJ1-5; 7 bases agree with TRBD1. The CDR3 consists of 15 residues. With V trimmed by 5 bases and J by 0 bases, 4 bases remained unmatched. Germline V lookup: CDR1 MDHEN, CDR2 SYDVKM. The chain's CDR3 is CASSKQGFSNQPQHF. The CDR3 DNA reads TGTGCCAGCAGTAAACAGGGGTTTAGCAATCAGCCCCAGCATTTT.

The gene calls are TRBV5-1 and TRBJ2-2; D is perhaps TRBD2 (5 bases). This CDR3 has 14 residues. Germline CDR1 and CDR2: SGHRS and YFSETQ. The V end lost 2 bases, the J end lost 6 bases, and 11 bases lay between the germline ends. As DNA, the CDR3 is TGCGCCAGCAGCTTCACTAGGACGGCCGGGGAGCTGTTTTTT. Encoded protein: CASSFTRTAGELFF.